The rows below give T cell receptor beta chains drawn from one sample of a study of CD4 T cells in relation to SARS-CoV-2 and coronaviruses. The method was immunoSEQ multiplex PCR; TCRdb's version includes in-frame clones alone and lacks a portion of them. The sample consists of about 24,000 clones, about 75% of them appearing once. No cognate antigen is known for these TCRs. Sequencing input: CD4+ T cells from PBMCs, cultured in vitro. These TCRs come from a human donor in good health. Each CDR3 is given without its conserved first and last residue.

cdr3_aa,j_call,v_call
ASSIGGEANYGYT,TRBJ1-2,TRBV19
ASSGRPGQGMAF,TRBJ1-1,TRBV14
ATSDSYNEQF,TRBJ2-1,TRBV24-1
ASSPPRLAGVNEQY,TRBJ2-7,TRBV2
ASSLAPKSYGYT,TRBJ1-2,TRBV5-1
ASSRDRGTGYT,TRBJ1-2,TRBV3-1/TRBV3-2
AWSDDLNQPQH,TRBJ1-5,TRBV30
ASSPAGRYQETQY,TRBJ2-5,TRBV18
SVVFHNRGRTDTQY,TRBJ2-3,TRBV29-1
ASASIGDYTGELF,TRBJ2-2,TRBV18
ASSSPTRGEQF,TRBJ2-1,TRBV7-2
ASSIDASLGEKLF,TRBJ1-4,TRBV19
ASSLDRRSPTNYEQY,TRBJ2-7,TRBV5-8
ASTGASGNTIY,TRBJ1-3,TRBV3-1/TRBV3-2
ASSTNLRDRGQVMRGYT,TRBJ1-2,TRBV11-2
ASSQQLNSNQPQH,TRBJ1-5,TRBV6-6
ATVGGPFYEQY,TRBJ2-7,TRBV28
ASSSGTPGQDNYGYT,TRBJ1-2,TRBV5-4
ASSFGYTGELF,TRBJ2-2,TRBV12-3/TRBV12-4
ASSQGPGSSNYGYT,TRBJ1-2,TRBV3-1/TRBV3-2
ASSFGGKNIQY,TRBJ2-4,TRBV12-3/TRBV12-4
ASSLARTNTGELF,TRBJ2-2,TRBV7-8
ASSETSVNTGELF,TRBJ2-2,TRBV9
ASSLRPDGAYEQY,TRBJ2-7,TRBV9
AWSTGTGGTHEQY,TRBJ2-7,TRBV30
ASSQGTSGRNEQF,TRBJ2-1,TRBV3-1/TRBV3-2
ASSLAGVPYNEQF,TRBJ2-1,TRBV5-1
AIGSGSGANVLT,TRBJ2-6,TRBV10-3
ASSRVEGNEKLF,TRBJ1-4,TRBV5-5
ASSLARGQGFTEAF,TRBJ1-1,TRBV7-9
ASSPLSGRAWETQY,TRBJ2-5,TRBV27
ASSYVTDTQY,TRBJ2-3,TRBV5-6
ASGEGGPGNQPQH,TRBJ1-5,TRBV12-5
ASTLSGGADYGYT,TRBJ1-2,TRBV19
ASSASGQGWGTQY,TRBJ2-5,TRBV9
ASSRRGPGTGELF,TRBJ2-2,TRBV3-1/TRBV3-2
ASSLKSRGTQY,TRBJ2-5,TRBV27
ASSLSGGNPYEQY,TRBJ2-7,TRBV5-6
ASTPTNSDTQY,TRBJ2-3,TRBV11-1
ATSRDLAGADTQY,TRBJ2-3,TRBV15
ASSAGSSNTQY,TRBJ2-3,TRBV9
ASSFDGGSNEQF,TRBJ2-1,TRBV5-4
ASSQVRTSQRYT,TRBJ1-2,TRBV3-1/TRBV3-2
AISESARGNTEAF,TRBJ1-1,TRBV10-3
ASSQEGGAGANVLT,TRBJ2-6,TRBV4-2
ASSLGARGPESYNSPLH,TRBJ1-6,TRBV13
ASSESSSGSNEQF,TRBJ2-1,TRBV25-1
AASVQGTDTEAF,TRBJ1-1,TRBV5-4
ASSYSLIQTGEQY,TRBJ2-7,TRBV6-5
ASSMVLWGDQPQH,TRBJ1-5,TRBV19
ASGGQSSGNTIY,TRBJ1-3,TRBV2
ASRRETQETQY,TRBJ2-5,TRBV2
ASSLERATYNEQF,TRBJ2-1,TRBV7-2
ASSLGGQGNTEAF,TRBJ1-1,TRBV11-2
ASSSGTASGNTIY,TRBJ1-3,TRBV5-1